The rows below give T cell receptor beta chains drawn from one sample of a study of cytomegalovirus exposure and HLA in healthy donors. Sequenced by immunoSEQ multiplex PCR; TCRdb stores in-frame clones only, minus some. The repertoire includes about 160,000 clones, roughly 76% of them detected once, and 1.3% to 1.5% sits in the top ten. Source material: PBMCs. The source of these receptors is a man in his 60s in good health and CMV-seronegative. Each CDR3 is given with its conserved first and last residue.

j_call,v_call,cdr3_length,cdr3_aa
TRBJ2-7,TRBV5-4,15,CASSPGAFVTYEQYF
TRBJ1-2,TRBV19,17,CASNFRDSRSLNYGYTF
TRBJ2-3,TRBV28,13,CASGTGATDTQYF
TRBJ2-7,TRBV10-1,11,CASSQGYEQYF
TRBJ1-2,TRBV13,16,CASSFGGTSTNYGYTF
TRBJ2-1,TRBV7-2,15,CASSLAPGGWYEQFF
TRBJ2-1,TRBV14,15,CASSPGGSSYNEQFF
TRBJ1-5,TRBV18,15,CASSPETGGNQPQHF
TRBJ2-2,TRBV7-6,15,CASSLAEIPAGELFF
TRBJ2-5,TRBV7-9,15,CASSGSGGSEGAQYF
TRBJ2-2,TRBV19,16,CASSIQQGAGTGELFF
TRBJ2-1,TRBV9,17,CASSMGLPSFGGNEQFF
TRBJ1-4,TRBV5-4,16,CASSLDGGAGGEKLFF
TRBJ2-5,TRBV30,14,CASDRGRGQETQYF
TRBJ2-5,TRBV6-5,15,CASSRFADRVETQYF
TRBJ1-1,TRBV25-1,14,CASSAGGGGTEAFF
TRBJ1-2,TRBV18,14,CASSPWDRTYGYTF
TRBJ2-3,TRBV9,14,CASSAGTGGWTQYF
TRBJ2-3,TRBV5-8,19,CASSLGTSGVIEQTDTQYF
TRBJ1-2,TRBV30,16,CAWRAIVRLSSGGYTF
TRBJ2-7,TRBV10-3,11,CAISNQDEQYF
TRBJ2-7,TRBV7-6,15,CASSFAGDSSYEQYF
TRBJ2-3,TRBV5-1,15,CASTRAEGSTDTQYF
TRBJ2-7,TRBV19,14,CASSIPGFSYEQYF
TRBJ2-1,TRBV29-1,16,CSVAYYAGDAYNEQFF
TRBJ1-5,TRBV7-2,14,CASSTGQGQGPQHF
TRBJ2-3,TRBV5-1,15,CASSLSLGGTDTQYF